This T cell receptor beta chain originates from a study of T cells in Graves' hyperthyroidism and ophthalmopathy. CDR3 size: 14 residues. V lost 2 bases to trimming and J lost 0 bases, with 11 bases between them. Germline CDR1 GTSNPN, CDR2 SVGIG (reference sequence). This clonotype was detected a few times. RNA transcripts provided the source from which TCR beta CDR3 regions were amplified. The TCR CDR3 was amplified in a first-round RT-PCR using the HTBI primer set. TCRdb used MiXCR to reprocess the multiplex PCR reads, holding one entry per CDR3 protein. The repertoire holds 550,000 to 800,000 distinct CDR3 sequences, with roughly a sixth as singletons.

This clonotype originated in a man aged 45-65 years with Graves' hyperthyroidism. V is TRBV30 and J is TRBJ2-7; no reliable D call. Specimen: blood. CDR3 in DNA: TGTGCCTGGAGTAGGCAGCGAGACTCCTACGAGCAGTACTTC. This codes for CAWSRQRDSYEQYF.